Shown below are 31 T cell receptor beta chains from a single sample sequenced in a study of blood T cell repertoires in COVID-19. The protocol was immunoSEQ multiplex PCR, while the TCRdb copy is restricted to in-frame clones and leaves out a portion. This repertoire shows about 200,000 clones, around four fifths found once; its top ten account for 0.9% to 0.95%. Sequencing was performed on peripheral blood. The receptor set was obtained from a man aged 55 to 70 with COVID-19, enrolled during active disease.

The genes are TRBV5-1 and TRBJ2-1; TRBD1 matches at 8 bases. The CDR3 consists of 14 residues. Unmatched junction bases numbered 13, after V lost 9 bases and J lost 8 bases. Germline lookup yields CDR1 SGHRS and CDR2 YFSETQ. CDR3 sequence: CATKDRAVPDEQFF. DNA of the CDR3: TGCGCCACCAAGGACAGGGCCGTCCCCGATGAGCAGTTCTTC. The variable domain in full, completed from reference TRBV5-1 and TRBJ2-1, reads KAGVTQTPRYLIKTRGQQVTLSCSPISGHRSVSWYQQTPGQGLQFLFEYFSETQRNKGNFPGRFSGRQFSNSRSEMNVSTLELGDSALYLCATKDRAVPDEQFFGPGTRLTVL.

The V and J genes are TRBV18 and TRBJ1-5; D is ambiguous. CDR1 and CDR2 from the germline V gene are KGHSH and LQKENI. The length of the CDR3 is 13 residues. Trimming left V 5 bases short and J 7 bases short, with 12 bases between. The CDR3 spells CASSAEGRQPQHF. As DNA, the CDR3 is TGTGCCAGCTCAGCAGAAGGGAGGCAGCCCCAGCATTTT.

This chain connects TRBV27 to TRBJ2-2, with 8 bases fitting TRBD1. V lost 7 bases and J lost 4; bases outside the gene matches: 14. The CDR3 has 17 amino acids. CDR1 is MNHEY and CDR2 is SMNVEV in the germline V gene (reference sequence). The CDR3 sequence: CASTSLSGTGFTGELFF. CDR3 nucleotides: TGTGCCAGCACTTCCCTTTCCGGGACAGGCTTCACCGGGGAGCTGTTTTTT.

This chain joins TRBV9 and TRBJ2-3; 8 bases map to TRBD1. J was trimmed by 0 bases and V by 7 bases; bases with no gene match: 4. Per germline, CDR1 SGDLS and CDR2 YYNGEE. This CDR3 comprises 14 residues. CDR3 bases: TGTGCCAGCGGACAGGGATTGAGCACAGATACGCAGTATTTT. Protein sequence: CASGQGLSTDTQYF.

V gene TRBV19 combines with J gene TRBJ2-1; D call uncertain. There are 13 residues in the CDR3. V shed 6 bases and J shed 6 bases, with 12 bases lying between them. The V gene's germline CDR1 is LNHDA and CDR2 SQIVND (reference sequence). CDR3 in amino acids: CASRRDWLNEQFF. The CDR3 nucleotides are TGTGCCAGTAGGAGAGACTGGCTCAATGAGCAGTTCTTC.

The genes are TRBV28 and TRBJ1-1, with a weak D call TRBD1 (6 bases). CDR3 length equals 13 residues. V lost 8 bases and J 0 bases, leaving 10 bases between the germline ends. Germline V gene data show CDR1 as MDHEN and CDR2 as SYDVKM. The CDR3 DNA is TGTGCCAGCTACGACAGGATGAACACTGAAGCTTTCTTT. This encodes CASYDRMNTEAFF.

This clone was seen once. The V and J genes are TRBV11-3 and TRBJ2-2; the D gene is possibly TRBD2 (5 bases). The CDR3 has 14 amino acids. Trimming took 1 base from V and 6 from J, leaving 9 bases between them. Germline CDR1 reads SGHNT; CDR2 reads YENEEA. This CDR3 reads CASSLVRESGELFF. The CDR3 DNA sequence: TGTGCCAGCAGCTTAGTCCGGGAATCCGGGGAGCTGTTTTTT.

The V and J genes are TRBV19 and TRBJ1-2, with 7 positions matching TRBD1. Looked up from germline, CDR1 is LNHDA and CDR2 is SQIVND (reference sequence). The CDR3 extends over 14 amino acids. Trimming took 3 bases from V and 3 from J; bases not matched to a gene: 4. CDR3 nucleotides: TGTGCCAGTAGTATTACAGGGGCTTACTATGGCTACACCTTC. Translation: CASSITGAYYGYTF.

The rearrangement links TRBV29-1 to TRBJ2-5, with 7 bases lining up with TRBD1. Trimming removed 3 bases from V and 1 base from J; junction bases left unmatched: 5. This CDR3 is built from 14 residues. Germline V gives CDR1 SQVTM, CDR2 ANQGSEA. This CDR3 is CSVDKDRTQETQYF. CDR3 coding DNA: TGCAGCGTTGACAAGGACAGGACCCAAGAGACCCAGTACTTC. The whole variable domain, filled in from reference TRBV29-1 and TRBJ2-5, reads SAVISQKPSRDICQRGTSLTIQCQVDSQVTMMFWYRQQPGQSLTLIATANQGSEATYESGFVIDKFPISRPNLTFSTLTVSNMSPEDSSIYLCSVDKDRTQETQYFGPGTRLLVL.

The chain is built from TRBV3-1 (or the pseudogene TRBV3-2) and TRBJ1-5; D perhaps matches TRBD1 (5 bases). V lost 0 bases and J 10 bases, leaving 10 bases between the germline ends. The CDR3 runs 13 residues. In germline, CDR1 is LGHDT, CDR2 YNNKEL (reference sequence). The CDR3 bases are TGTGCCAGCAGCCAAGACAGGGCGCAACCCCAGCATTTT. Protein sequence: CASSQDRAQPQHF.

The V call is TRBV2, the J call TRBJ1-6; 7 bases map to TRBD1. The CDR3 is made up of 16 amino acids. V lost 10 bases, J lost 8 bases, and 17 bases stayed unmatched. Germline V gene lookup returns CDR1 SNHLY and CDR2 FYNNEI. The CDR3 bases are TGTGCCACCGGCAAGGGGGCGCGCTCCCCATATTCACCCCTCCACTTT. This codes for CATGKGARSPYSPLHF.

J is TRBJ2-7 and V is TRBV29-1, with D possibly matching TRBD2 (6 bases). Germline-derived CDR1 and CDR2 are SQVTM and ANQGSEA. The CDR3 is 13 amino acids. Trimming took off 7 bases at V and 3 bases at J, with 16 bases between the two ends. DNA for the CDR3: TGCAGCGCCCGGGACGGGAGCGGCTACGAGCAGTACTTC. Amino acid sequence: CSARDGSGYEQYF.

V usage is TRBV3-1 (or the pseudogene TRBV3-2) and J usage is TRBJ1-1, with a tentative D call TRBD1 (6 bases). This CDR3 contains 13 residues. CDR1 LGHDT and CDR2 YNNKEL come from the germline V gene (reference sequence). The V end was cut by 5 bases, the J end by 5 bases, with 12 bases between. CDR3 sequence (DNA): TGTGCCAGCAGCTCCTCAGGGGAGACTGAAGCTTTCTTT. This encodes CASSSSGETEAFF.

This clone is a singleton in its sample. The chain recombines TRBV5-4 with TRBJ2-1, with D tentatively TRBD1 (6 bases). Germline V lookup: CDR1 SGHNT, CDR2 YYREEE (reference sequence). The V end lost 0 bases, the J end lost 0 bases, and 7 bases lay between the germline ends. The CDR3 loop spans 15 amino acids. The CDR3: CASSLEDSSYNEQFF. CDR3 sequence (DNA): TGTGCCAGCAGCTTGGAGGACAGCTCCTACAATGAGCAGTTCTTC.

The genes are TRBV28 and TRBJ1-4; D is possibly TRBD1 (5 bases). The CDR3 is made up of 14 amino acids. The germline V gene encodes CDR1 MDHEN and CDR2 SYDVKM. Trimming removed 2 bases at V and 8 bases at J, with 12 bases between. The CDR3 spells CASSLIGEEEKLFF. The DNA of the CDR3 is TGTGCCAGCAGTTTAATAGGGGAGGAGGAAAAACTGTTTTTT.

The V and J genes are TRBV9 and TRBJ2-3; tentatively, D is TRBD1 (6 bases). Deletions cut 3 bases from V and 3 bases from J, with 17 bases between. Germline values: CDR1 SGDLS, CDR2 YYNGEE. The CDR3 totals 16 residues. CDR3 sequence reads: CASSAERTALTDTQYF. CDR3 nucleotide sequence: TGTGCCAGCAGCGCCGAACGGACAGCCCTGACAGATACGCAGTATTTT.

The chain's CDR3 is CASSGQRPESDTQYF. CDR3 nucleotide sequence: TGTGCCAGCAGCGGTCAGCGACCGGAATCAGATACGCAGTATTTT. This chain joins TRBV21-1 and TRBJ2-3; the table's D call, TRBD2, has no DNA check behind it. TRBV21-1 is reported as a pseudogene. This CDR3 is built from 15 residues.

CDR3 sequence: CASSPYRTAELFF. In nucleotides, the CDR3 is TGTGCCAGTAGTCCCTATCGGACAGCGGAGCTGTTTTTT. The chain joins TRBV19 to TRBJ2-2; maybe TRBD1 (6 bases). Germline-derived CDR1 and CDR2 are LNHDA and SQIVND (reference sequence). CDR3 length: 13 amino acids. V was clipped by 5 bases and J by 10 bases, with 14 bases between them.

The rearrangement links TRBV7-9 to TRBJ1-3; no clear D. Germline loops: CDR1 SEHNR, CDR2 FQNEAQ (reference sequence). CDR3 length: 13 amino acids. Trimming pared 7 bases from V and 2 bases from J, leaving 9 bases between. The CDR3 protein is CASTLDTGNTIYF. The CDR3 coding sequence is TGTGCCAGCACCCTCGACACTGGAAACACCATATATTTT. The complete variable domain, with remaining parts taken from reference TRBV7-9 and TRBJ1-3, reads DTGVSQNPRHKITKRGQNVTFRCDPISEHNRLYWYRQTLGQGPEFLTYFQNEAQLEKSRLLSDRFSAERPKGSFSTLEIQRTEQGDSAMYLCASTLDTGNTIYFGEGSWLTVV.

The V gene is TRBV7-6, the J gene TRBJ2-2; D ambiguous. The CDR3 contains 16 residues. CDR1 SGHVS and CDR2 FNYEAQ come from the germline V gene. With 0 bases removed from V and 0 bases from J, the gap between germline ends came to 8 bases. The CDR3 loop is CASSLAPGSNTGELFF. DNA of the CDR3: TGTGCCAGCAGCTTAGCGCCCGGGTCGAACACCGGGGAGCTGTTTTTT.

This clone was seen only once. The CDR3 protein is CASSERRNEESYNEQFF. CDR3 DNA: TGTGCCAGCAGTGAAAGGAGGAATGAGGAGTCCTACAATGAGCAGTTCTTC. The V call is TRBV6-4, the J call TRBJ2-1; D is possibly TRBD2 (5 bases). V was pared by 3 bases and J by 1 base, with 16 bases between. Germline loops: CDR1 MRHNA, CDR2 SNTAGT. CDR3 length equals 17 residues.

The chain has TRBV6-1 and TRBJ2-7; D unclear. CDR3 length equals 14 residues. Germline V lookup: CDR1 MNHNS, CDR2 SASEGT. Trimming took 3 bases from V and 4 from J, leaving 13 bases between them. The CDR3 DNA follows: TGTGCCAGCAGTGACCGAGGCAGAACGTACGAGCAGTACTTC. Amino acid sequence: CASSDRGRTYEQYF.

The rearrangement uses TRBV24-1 and TRBJ1-2; D is undetermined. Germline CDR1 and CDR2: KGHDR and SFDVKD. This CDR3 spans 14 amino acids. V dropped 9 bases and J dropped 4 bases, with 17 bases sitting between them. CDR3 coding DNA: TGTGCCACCCCCCTCGATAAGCTTTTCTATGGCTACACCTTC. Its protein is CATPLDKLFYGYTF.

Here the CDR3 reads CASSSGSTYNEQFF. DNA of the CDR3: TGTGCCAGCAGTTCCGGGTCAACCTACAATGAGCAGTTCTTC. J is TRBJ2-1 and V is TRBV27; D unclear. V was trimmed by 4 bases and J by 2 bases, leaving 9 bases between them. Germline V lookup: CDR1 MNHEY, CDR2 SMNVEV (reference sequence). The length of the CDR3 is 14 residues.

This chain connects TRBV5-1 to TRBJ2-3, with D tentatively TRBD1 (7 bases). The CDR3 runs to 14 residues. The V gene's germline CDR1 is SGHRS and CDR2 YFSETQ. V was cut by 4 bases and J by 3 bases, with 12 bases left in between. Written as DNA, the CDR3 is TGCGCCAGCAGCCCACAGGGGAGGACAGATACGCAGTATTTT. Translation gives CASSPQGRTDTQYF. The complete variable domain, with remaining parts taken from reference TRBV5-1 and TRBJ2-3, reads KAGVTQTPRYLIKTRGQQVTLSCSPISGHRSVSWYQQTPGQGLQFLFEYFSETQRNKGNFPGRFSGRQFSNSRSEMNVSTLELGDSALYLCASSPQGRTDTQYFGPGTRLTVL.

This clone has a handful of counts. V and J are TRBV10-2 and TRBJ1-1, with a weak D call TRBD1 (6 bases). In germline, CDR1 is WSHSY, CDR2 SAAADI. The CDR3 is 12 residues long. The V and J ends lost 4 bases and 12 bases respectively, with 15 bases between them. CDR3 loop: CASSVGGRQSFF. The CDR3 DNA is TGCGCCAGCAGTGTGGGGGGGCGCCAGTCTTTCTTT.

There are a few counts of this clone. The rearrangement links TRBV29-1 to TRBJ2-1; TRBD2 agrees at 7 bases. CDR1 and CDR2 (germline): SQVTM, ANQGSEA. The CDR3 contains 13 residues. V trimming: 5 bases; J trimming: 2 bases; junction bases outside the gene matches: 3. CDR3 nucleotide sequence: TGCAGCGTTTCCGGGAGGCCCTACAATGAGCAGTTCTTC. Its protein product is CSVSGRPYNEQFF.

This chain uses TRBV6-2 or TRBV6-3 with TRBJ2-3, with 7 nucleotides matching TRBD1. After removal of 5 bases from V and 7 bases from J, the junction contained 3 bases not matched to a gene. Germline V gene data show CDR1 as MNHEY and CDR2 as SVGEGT. The CDR3 runs 12 residues. The CDR3 loop reads CASSDRVNTQYF. Here the CDR3 DNA reads TGTGCCAGCAGTGACAGGGTGAATACGCAGTATTTT.

The CDR3 DNA follows: TGCGCCAGCAGCGAACAGGGGAGCTCTGGAAACACCATATATTTT. Its protein is CASSEQGSSGNTIYF. V gene TRBV5-1 combines with J gene TRBJ1-3; 7 nucleotides agree with TRBD1. The V gene end was trimmed by 4 bases and the J gene end by 0 bases; junction bases not matched to a gene: 4. The CDR3 extends over 15 amino acids. Per germline, CDR1 SGHRS and CDR2 YFSETQ.

Turning to this clone: The identical CDR3 is also encoded by other nucleotide sequences in the sample. The chain links TRBV10-3 to TRBJ1-1; D is uncertain. The germline gives CDR1 ENHRY, CDR2 SYGVKD. This CDR3 contains 13 residues. The V gene lost 2 bases and the J gene lost 3 bases, with 7 bases spanning the gap. CDR3 sequence reads: CAISERGDTEAFF. The CDR3 coding sequence is TGTGCCATCAGTGAGCGGGGAGACACTGAAGCTTTCTTT.

This clone has more than one count but fewer than ten. The chain links TRBV24-1 to TRBJ1-5; D gene uncertain. Germline lookup yields CDR1 KGHDR and CDR2 SFDVKD. The CDR3 consists of 13 residues. With 6 bases removed from V and 6 bases from J, the gap between germline ends came to 11 bases. As DNA, the CDR3 is TGTGCCACCAGTCCCGGTCTAGGTCAGCCCCAGCATTTT. This gives the protein CATSPGLGQPQHF.